The TCR beta chain described here comes from a study of long-term antiretroviral therapy in people with HIV. Background on the study: The oldest specimens predate the 2015 immediate-ART recommendation by about a decade. General study results and limits: Nothing was known about ART adherence, viral resistance or changes in therapy. An increase in diversity followed ART, yet levels stayed below transplant donor controls.

The germline gives CDR1 LNHDA, CDR2 SQIVND (reference sequence). The V segment lost 5 bases and the J segment 2 bases; nucleotides outside the gene matches: 6. CDR3 length: 16 amino acids. Notes on this clone: Its antigen is not known.

This was the immunoSEQ v3.0 assay at survey level. The target of sequencing was 40,000-50,000 T-cell genomes per sample. Measured with immunoSEQ multiplex PCR; TCRdb has only the in-frame clones, and not every one. The table shows 45,000 or so clones, with around 93% occurring only once. The chain is built from TRBV19 and TRBJ2-5; 12 bases match TRBD2. The sequence derives from a man aged 25-45 years with HIV. Here the sequenced sample was unsorted PBMCs, taken about 9 years after starting antiretroviral therapy. This chain's CDR3 is CASSGQLAGGQETQYF. The CDR3 nucleotides read TGTGCCAGTAGTGGGCAACTAGCGGGGGGACAAGAGACCCAGTACTTC.